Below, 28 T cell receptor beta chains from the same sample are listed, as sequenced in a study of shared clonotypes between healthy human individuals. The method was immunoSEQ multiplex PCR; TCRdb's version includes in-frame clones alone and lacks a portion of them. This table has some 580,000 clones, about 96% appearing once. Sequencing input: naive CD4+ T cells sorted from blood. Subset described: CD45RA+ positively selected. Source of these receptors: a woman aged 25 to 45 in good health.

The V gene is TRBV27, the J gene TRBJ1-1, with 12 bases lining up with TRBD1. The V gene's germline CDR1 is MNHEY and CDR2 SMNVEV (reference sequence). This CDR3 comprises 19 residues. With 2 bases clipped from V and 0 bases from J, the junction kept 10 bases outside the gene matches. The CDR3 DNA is TGTGCCAGCAGTTTAGGACCGGGACAGGGGGCCTTCATGAACACTGAAGCTTTCTTT. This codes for CASSLGPGQGAFMNTEAFF.

The CDR3 region is CASSLGWLAGDTQYF. CDR3 nucleotide sequence: TGTGCCAGCAGCTTGGGTTGGCTAGCGGGAGATACGCAGTATTTT. This chain uses TRBV5-6 with TRBJ2-3; 8 nucleotides line up with TRBD2. CDR3 length: 15 residues. Germline V gene data show CDR1 as SGHDT and CDR2 as YYEEEE. V shed 0 bases, J shed 5 bases, and the junction held 5 bases outside the gene matches.

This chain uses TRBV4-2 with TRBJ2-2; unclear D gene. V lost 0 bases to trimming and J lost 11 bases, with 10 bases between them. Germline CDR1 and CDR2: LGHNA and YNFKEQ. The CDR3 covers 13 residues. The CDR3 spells CASSQDRSTELFF. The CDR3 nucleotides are TGTGCCAGCAGCCAAGATAGGTCTACAGAGCTGTTTTTT.

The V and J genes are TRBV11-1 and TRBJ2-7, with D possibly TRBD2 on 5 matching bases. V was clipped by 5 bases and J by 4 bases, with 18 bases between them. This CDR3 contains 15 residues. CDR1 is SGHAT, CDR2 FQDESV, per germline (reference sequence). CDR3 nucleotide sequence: TGTGCCAGCAGCCCAGAATTGGGGAGACGATACGAGCAGTACTTC. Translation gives CASSPELGRRYEQYF. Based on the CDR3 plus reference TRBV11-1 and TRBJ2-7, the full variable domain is EAEVAQSPRYKITEKSQAVAFWCDPISGHATLYWYRQILGQGPELLVQFQDESVVDDSQLPKDRFSAERLKGVDSTLKIQPAELGDSAMYLCASSPELGRRYEQYFGPGTRLTVT.

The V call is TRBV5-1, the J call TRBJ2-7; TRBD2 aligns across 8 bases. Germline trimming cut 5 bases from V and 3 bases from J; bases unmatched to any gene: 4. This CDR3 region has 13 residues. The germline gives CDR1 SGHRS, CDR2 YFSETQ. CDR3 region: CASSPGLDYEQYF. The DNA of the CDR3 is TGCGCCAGCAGTCCGGGACTAGACTACGAGCAGTACTTC.

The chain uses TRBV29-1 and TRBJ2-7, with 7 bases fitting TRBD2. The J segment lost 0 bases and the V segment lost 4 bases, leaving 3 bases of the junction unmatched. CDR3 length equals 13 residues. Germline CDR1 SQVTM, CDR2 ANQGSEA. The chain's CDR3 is CSVVLAASYEQYF. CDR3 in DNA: TGCAGCGTTGTGCTAGCGGCCTCCTACGAGCAGTACTTC.

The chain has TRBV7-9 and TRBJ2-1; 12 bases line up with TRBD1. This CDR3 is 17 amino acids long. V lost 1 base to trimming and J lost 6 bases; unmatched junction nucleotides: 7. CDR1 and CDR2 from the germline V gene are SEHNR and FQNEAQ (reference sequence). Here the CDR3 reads CASSLGRDRGRSNEQFF. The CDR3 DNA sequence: TGTGCCAGCAGCTTAGGGAGGGACAGGGGGCGATCCAATGAGCAGTTCTTC.

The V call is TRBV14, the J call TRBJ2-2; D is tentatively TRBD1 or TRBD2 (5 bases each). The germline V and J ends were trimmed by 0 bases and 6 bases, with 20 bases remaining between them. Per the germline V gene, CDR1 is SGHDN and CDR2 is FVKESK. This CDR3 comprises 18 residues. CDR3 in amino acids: CASSQDRFEGISSGELFF. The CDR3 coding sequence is TGTGCCAGCAGCCAAGATAGGTTCGAGGGGATATCGTCCGGGGAGCTGTTTTTT. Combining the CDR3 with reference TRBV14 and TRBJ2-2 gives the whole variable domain EAGVTQFPSHSVIEKGQTVTLRCDPISGHDNLYWYRRVMGKEIKFLLHFVKESKQDESGMPNNRFLAERTGGTYSTLKVQPAELEDSGVYFCASSQDRFEGISSGELFFGEGSRLTVL.

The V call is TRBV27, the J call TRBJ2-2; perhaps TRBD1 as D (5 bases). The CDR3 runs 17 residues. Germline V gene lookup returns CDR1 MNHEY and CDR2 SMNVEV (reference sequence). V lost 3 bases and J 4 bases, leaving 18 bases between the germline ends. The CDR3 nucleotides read TGTGCCAGCAGTTTTGGAAGGGGCAACCTCATCACCGGGGAGCTGTTTTTT. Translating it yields CASSFGRGNLITGELFF.

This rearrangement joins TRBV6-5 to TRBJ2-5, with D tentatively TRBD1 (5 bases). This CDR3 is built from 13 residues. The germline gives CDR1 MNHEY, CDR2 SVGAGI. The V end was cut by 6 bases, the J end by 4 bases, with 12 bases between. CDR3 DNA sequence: TGTGCCAGCAGCCTCCAGGGTGGAGAGACCCAGTACTTC. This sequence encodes CASSLQGGETQYF.

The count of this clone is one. This chain's CDR3 is CASSLSQGGYGYTF. For the CDR3, the DNA is TGCGCCAGCAGCTTATCCCAGGGGGGCTATGGCTACACCTTC. The chain uses TRBV5-1 and TRBJ1-2; 7 bases agree with TRBD1. Germline lookup yields CDR1 SGHRS and CDR2 YFSETQ. The CDR3 runs to 14 residues. The ends lost 2 bases at V and 4 bases at J; junction bases unmatched: 5.

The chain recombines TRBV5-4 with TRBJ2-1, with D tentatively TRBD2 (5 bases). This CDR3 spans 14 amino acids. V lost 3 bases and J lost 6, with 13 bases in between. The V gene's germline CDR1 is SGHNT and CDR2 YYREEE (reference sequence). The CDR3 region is CASSSPKRINEQFF. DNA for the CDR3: TGTGCCAGCAGCTCACCGAAGCGGATCAATGAGCAGTTCTTC.

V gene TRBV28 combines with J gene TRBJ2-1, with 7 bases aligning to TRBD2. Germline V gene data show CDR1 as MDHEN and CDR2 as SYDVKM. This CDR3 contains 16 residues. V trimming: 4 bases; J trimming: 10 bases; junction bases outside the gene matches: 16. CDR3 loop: CASSSLGSGYSSEQFF. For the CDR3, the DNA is TGTGCCAGCAGTTCCTTGGGTAGCGGGTATTCGAGCGAGCAGTTCTTC. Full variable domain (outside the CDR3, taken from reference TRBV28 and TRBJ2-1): DVKVTQSSRYLVKRTGEKVFLECVQDMDHENMFWYRQDPGLGLRLIYFSYDVKMKEKGDIPEGYSVSREKKERFSLILESASTNQTSMYLCASSSLGSGYSSEQFFGPGTRLTVL.

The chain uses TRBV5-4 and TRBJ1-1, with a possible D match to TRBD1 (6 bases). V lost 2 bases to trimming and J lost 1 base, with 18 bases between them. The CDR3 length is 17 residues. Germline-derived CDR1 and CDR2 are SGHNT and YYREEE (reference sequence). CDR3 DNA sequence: TGTGCCAGCAGCTTACCCTATAGAGACAGGCCGAACACTGAAGCTTTCTTT. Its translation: CASSLPYRDRPNTEAFF.

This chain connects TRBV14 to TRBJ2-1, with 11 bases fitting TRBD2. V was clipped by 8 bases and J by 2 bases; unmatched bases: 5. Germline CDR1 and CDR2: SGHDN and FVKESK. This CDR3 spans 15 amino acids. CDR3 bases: TGTGCCAGCGGCTCTAGCGGGAGGCCCTACAATGAGCAGTTCTTC. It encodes CASGSSGRPYNEQFF.

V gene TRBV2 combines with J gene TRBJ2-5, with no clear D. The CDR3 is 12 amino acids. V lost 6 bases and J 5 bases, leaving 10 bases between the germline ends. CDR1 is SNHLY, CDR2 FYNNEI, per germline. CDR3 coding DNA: TGTGCCAGCAGGTTCGTCGGGGAGACCCAGTACTTC. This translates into CASRFVGETQYF. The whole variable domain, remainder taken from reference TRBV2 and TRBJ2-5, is EPEVTQTPSHQVTQMGQEVILRCVPISNHLYFYWYRQILGQKVEFLVSFYNNEISEKSEIFDDQFSVERPDGSNFTLKIRSTKLEDSAMYFCASRFVGETQYFGPGTRLLVL.

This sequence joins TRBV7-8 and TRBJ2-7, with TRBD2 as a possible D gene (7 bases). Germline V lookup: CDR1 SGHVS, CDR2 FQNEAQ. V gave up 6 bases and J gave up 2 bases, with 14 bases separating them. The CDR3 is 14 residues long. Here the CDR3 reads CASSPAGAPYEQYF. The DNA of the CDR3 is TGTGCCAGCAGTCCCGCGGGGGCACCCTACGAGCAGTACTTC. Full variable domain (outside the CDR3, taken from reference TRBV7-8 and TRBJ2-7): GAGVSQSPRYKVAKRGQDVALRCDPISGHVSLFWYQQALGQGPEFLTYFQNEAQLDKSGLPSDRFFAERPEGSVSTLKIQRTQQEDSAVYLCASSPAGAPYEQYFGPGTRLTVT.

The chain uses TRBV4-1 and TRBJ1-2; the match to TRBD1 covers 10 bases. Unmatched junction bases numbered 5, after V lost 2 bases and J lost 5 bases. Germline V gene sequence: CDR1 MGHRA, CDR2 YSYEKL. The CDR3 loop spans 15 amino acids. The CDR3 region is CASSQLPGQGYGYTF. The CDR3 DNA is TGCGCCAGCAGCCAACTTCCGGGACAGGGGTATGGCTACACCTTC.

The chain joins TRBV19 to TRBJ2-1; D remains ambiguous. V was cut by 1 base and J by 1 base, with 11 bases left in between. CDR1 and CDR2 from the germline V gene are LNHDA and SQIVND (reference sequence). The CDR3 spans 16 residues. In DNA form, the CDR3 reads TGTGCCAGTAGTATAGGGAGCACCTTATCCTACAATGAGCAGTTCTTC. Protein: CASSIGSTLSYNEQFF. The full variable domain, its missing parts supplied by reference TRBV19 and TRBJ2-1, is DGGITQSPKYLFRKEGQNVTLSCEQNLNHDAMYWYRQDPGQGLRLIYYSQIVNDFQKGDIAEGYSVSREKKESFPLTVTSAQKNPTAFYLCASSIGSTLSYNEQFFGPGTRLTVL.

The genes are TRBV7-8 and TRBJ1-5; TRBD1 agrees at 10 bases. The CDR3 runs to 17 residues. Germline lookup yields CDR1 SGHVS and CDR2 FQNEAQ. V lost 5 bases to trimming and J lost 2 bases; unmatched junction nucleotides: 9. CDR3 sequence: CASSPTGTGVRNQPQHF. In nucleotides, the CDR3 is TGTGCCAGCAGCCCAACCGGGACAGGGGTCCGCAATCAGCCCCAGCATTTT.

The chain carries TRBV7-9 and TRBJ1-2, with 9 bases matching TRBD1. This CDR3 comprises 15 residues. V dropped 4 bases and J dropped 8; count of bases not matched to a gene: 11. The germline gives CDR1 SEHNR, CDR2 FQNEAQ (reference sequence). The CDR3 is CASSSHPQGAGGYTF. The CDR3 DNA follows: TGTGCCAGCAGCTCGCACCCACAGGGGGCTGGGGGCTACACCTTC. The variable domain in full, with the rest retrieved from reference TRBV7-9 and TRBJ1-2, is DTGVSQNPRHKITKRGQNVTFRCDPISEHNRLYWYRQTLGQGPEFLTYFQNEAQLEKSRLLSDRFSAERPKGSFSTLEIQRTEQGDSAMYLCASSSHPQGAGGYTFGSGTRLTVV.

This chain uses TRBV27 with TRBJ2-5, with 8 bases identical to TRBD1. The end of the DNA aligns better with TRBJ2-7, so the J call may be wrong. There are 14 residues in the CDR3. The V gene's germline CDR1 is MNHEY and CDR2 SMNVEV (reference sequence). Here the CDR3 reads CASSPRTGTYEQYF. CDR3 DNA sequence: TGTGCCAGCAGCCCACGGACAGGGACCTACGAGCAGTACTTC.

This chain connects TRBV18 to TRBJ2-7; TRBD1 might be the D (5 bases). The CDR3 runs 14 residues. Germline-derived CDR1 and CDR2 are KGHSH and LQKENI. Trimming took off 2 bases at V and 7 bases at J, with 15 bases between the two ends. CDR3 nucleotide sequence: TGTGCCAGCTCACCAAGGCAGGGCTCTAGTGAGCAGTACTTC. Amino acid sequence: CASSPRQGSSEQYF.

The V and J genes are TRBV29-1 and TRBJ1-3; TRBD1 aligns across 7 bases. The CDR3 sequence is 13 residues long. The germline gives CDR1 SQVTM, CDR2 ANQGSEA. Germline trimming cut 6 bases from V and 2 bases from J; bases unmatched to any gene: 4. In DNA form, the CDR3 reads TGCAGCGTAAGACAGGGACCTGGAAACACCATATATTTT. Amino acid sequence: CSVRQGPGNTIYF. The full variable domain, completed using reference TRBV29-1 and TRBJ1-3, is SAVISQKPSRDICQRGTSLTIQCQVDSQVTMMFWYRQQPGQSLTLIATANQGSEATYESGFVIDKFPISRPNLTFSTLTVSNMSPEDSSIYLCSVRQGPGNTIYFGEGSWLTVV.

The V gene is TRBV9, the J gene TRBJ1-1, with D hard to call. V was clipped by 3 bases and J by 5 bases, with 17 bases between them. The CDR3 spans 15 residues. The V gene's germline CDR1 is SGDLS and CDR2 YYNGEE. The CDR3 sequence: CASSDKGDRGTEAFF. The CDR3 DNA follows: TGTGCCAGCAGCGACAAGGGAGATAGAGGTACTGAAGCTTTCTTT.

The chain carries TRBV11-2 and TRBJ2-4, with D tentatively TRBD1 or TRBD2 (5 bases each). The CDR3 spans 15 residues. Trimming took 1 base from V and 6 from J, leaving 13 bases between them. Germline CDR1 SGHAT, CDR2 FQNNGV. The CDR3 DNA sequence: TGTGCCAGCAGCTTAGGCGTCGGGGACCTAAACATTCAGTACTTC. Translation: CASSLGVGDLNIQYF. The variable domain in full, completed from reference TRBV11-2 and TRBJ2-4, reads EAGVAQSPRYKIIEKRQSVAFWCNPISGHATLYWYQQILGQGPKLLIQFQNNGVVDDSQLPKDRFSAERLKGVDSTLKIQPAKLEDSAVYLCASSLGVGDLNIQYFGAGTRLSVL.

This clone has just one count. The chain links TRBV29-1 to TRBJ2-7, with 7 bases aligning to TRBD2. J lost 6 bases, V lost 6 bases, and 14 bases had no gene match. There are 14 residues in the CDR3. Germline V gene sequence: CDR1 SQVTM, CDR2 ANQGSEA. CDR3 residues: CSVHISTSAREQYF. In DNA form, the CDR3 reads TGCAGCGTACACATCAGTACTAGCGCTCGCGAGCAGTACTTC.

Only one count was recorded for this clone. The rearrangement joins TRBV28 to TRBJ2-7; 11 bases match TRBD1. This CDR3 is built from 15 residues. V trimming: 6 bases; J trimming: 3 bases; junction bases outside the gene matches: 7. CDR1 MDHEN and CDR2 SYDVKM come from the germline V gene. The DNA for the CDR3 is TGTGCCAGCAGCCTCACGGGACAGGGGGTCTACGAGCAGTACTTC. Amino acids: CASSLTGQGVYEQYF.